A single sample is the source of the 20 T cell receptor beta chains below, sequenced in a study of shared clonotypes between healthy human individuals. Positively selected for CCR7, the CD45RO-negative cells used as naive CD8 cells excluded terminally differentiated effector memory CD45RA+ cells. Using immunoSEQ multiplex PCR, the repertoire was profiled, and TCRdb retains in-frame clones only, with some absent. This sample yields about 2.2 million clones, of which over 85% are seen a single time; under 2% belongs to the top ten. Sequencing was carried out using naive CD8+ T cells from PBMCs. These receptors originate from a man aged 18-30 years in good health. Some clones in this sample may be carry-over from other donors' samples.

In the case of this clone: Additional DNA sequences in this sample encode the identical CDR3. The chain employs TRBV7-9 and TRBJ2-7, with D perhaps matching TRBD1 or TRBD2 (5 bases each). The germline V gene has CDR1 SEHNR and CDR2 FQNEAQ (reference sequence). CDR3 length: 11 residues. Trimming took off 5 bases at V and 6 bases at J, with 8 bases between the two ends. In nucleotides, the CDR3 is TGTGCCAGCAGCCCCGGGGCCGAGCAGTACTTC. As protein: CASSPGAEQYF.

This clone has only one observation. The rearrangement joins TRBV19 to TRBJ2-2; no clear D. Trimming cost V 6 bases and J 7 bases, with 9 bases left between them. The germline V gene has CDR1 LNHDA and CDR2 SQIVND (reference sequence). The CDR3 is 12 amino acids. The CDR3 protein is CASRWGIGELFF. CDR3 DNA sequence: TGTGCCAGTAGGTGGGGAATCGGGGAGCTGTTTTTT. Supplemented by reference TRBV19 and TRBJ2-2, the full variable domain reads DGGITQSPKYLFRKEGQNVTLSCEQNLNHDAMYWYRQDPGQGLRLIYYSQIVNDFQKGDIAEGYSVSREKKESFPLTVTSAQKNPTAFYLCASRWGIGELFFGEGSRLTVL.

The chain carries TRBV27 and TRBJ2-7; D may be TRBD1 (5 bases). V was clipped by 5 bases and J by 11 bases, with 19 bases between them. The CDR3 totals 13 residues. In germline, CDR1 is MNHEY, CDR2 SMNVEV (reference sequence). In DNA, the CDR3 is TGTGCCAGCAGTATATGGGGCGAGCGTGAGGAGTACTTC. This gives the protein CASSIWGEREEYF.

The chain has TRBV27 and TRBJ2-7, with a tentative D call TRBD1 (5 bases). Germline CDR1 MNHEY, CDR2 SMNVEV (reference sequence). The CDR3 is 14 residues long. V was cut by 4 bases and J by 0 bases, with 10 bases left in between. The CDR3 protein is CASSYGRASYEQYF. In DNA form, the CDR3 reads TGTGCCAGCAGTTATGGCAGGGCCTCCTACGAGCAGTACTTC.

This chain joins TRBV19 and TRBJ1-5; perhaps TRBD1 as D (6 bases). The length of the CDR3 is 13 residues. Trimming left V 9 bases short and J 9 bases short, with 18 bases between. Germline-derived CDR1 and CDR2 are LNHDA and SQIVND (reference sequence). The DNA for the CDR3 is TGTGCCAGCAGACAGGAGGGTACTTGGCCCCAGCATTTT. Its protein is CASRQEGTWPQHF.

The rearrangement uses TRBV11-2 and TRBJ2-7; a possible D gene is TRBD2 (6 bases). Germline-derived CDR1 and CDR2 are SGHAT and FQNNGV. Trimming removed 4 bases from V and 0 bases from J, with 10 bases in between. CDR3 length: 14 residues. The CDR3 DNA follows: TGTGCCAGCAGCTACCGCGGGAACTCCTACGAGCAGTACTTC. Amino acid sequence: CASSYRGNSYEQYF.

This sequence joins TRBV6-5 and TRBJ2-5; D call uncertain. V lost 0 bases and J lost 3, with 8 bases in between. This CDR3 spans 14 amino acids. From germline, CDR1 is MNHEY and CDR2 SVGAGI. The CDR3 DNA reads as TGTGCCAGCAGTTACTCGACGGAAAAAGAGACCCAGTACTTC. It translates to CASSYSTEKETQYF.

The DNA of the CDR3 is TGTGCCAGCAGCTTAGTCTTCAGCGTAGCCTACAATGAGCAGTTCTTC. Its protein product is CASSLVFSVAYNEQFF. This sequence joins TRBV11-2 and TRBJ2-1; no clear D. The germline CDR1 and CDR2 sequences are SGHAT and FQNNGV. Trimming shortened V by 1 base and J by 2 bases, and 12 bases separated the two germline ends. CDR3 length: 16 amino acids.

The chain is built from TRBV29-1 and TRBJ2-7; D not resolved. The ends were cut back, 5 bases at V and 6 bases at J, with 11 bases in the middle. The CDR3 contains 11 residues. CDR1 and CDR2 from the germline V gene are SQVTM and ANQGSEA. As DNA, the CDR3 is TGCAGCGTTCGTTCAGGTACCGAGCAGTACTTC. It specifies CSVRSGTEQYF.

The chain links TRBV13 to TRBJ2-7; D is undetermined. From germline, CDR1 is PRHDT and CDR2 FYEKMQ (reference sequence). The V end was cut by 2 bases, the J end by 3 bases, with 5 bases between. CDR3 length: 12 amino acids. CDR3 amino acids: CASSLSRYEQYF. The DNA for the CDR3 is TGTGCCAGCAGCTTATCGCGCTACGAGCAGTACTTC.

This clone showed up just a few times. The chain is built from TRBV5-6 and TRBJ2-6; D unclear. The V end was cut by 1 base, the J end by 1 base, with 0 bases between. Germline V gene sequence: CDR1 SGHDT, CDR2 YYEEEE. The CDR3 is 13 amino acids. The CDR3 DNA sequence: TGTGCCAGCAGCTTGTCTGGGGCCAACGTCCTGACTTTC. Its translation: CASSLSGANVLTF. The entire variable domain, with the rest obtained from reference TRBV5-6 and TRBJ2-6, is as follows: DAGVTQSPTHLIKTRGQQVTLRCSPKSGHDTVSWYQQALGQGPQFIFQYYEEEERQRGNFPDRFSGHQFPNYSSELNVNALLLGDSALYLCASSLSGANVLTFGAGSRLTVL.

This rearrangement joins TRBV4-3 to TRBJ2-2; 11 positions agree with TRBD2. This CDR3 is 15 amino acids long. Germline assignment: CDR1 LGHNA and CDR2 YSLEER. The trim removed 0 bases at V and 8 bases at J, leaving 2 bases unmatched. CDR3 sequence: CASSQERLAGGELFF. The CDR3 DNA reads as TGCGCCAGCAGCCAAGAAAGACTAGCGGGGGGGGAGCTGTTTTTT.

This clone was observed a handful of times. The chain couples TRBV18 to TRBJ2-7, with a possible D match to TRBD1 (5 bases). Germline V CDR1 and CDR2: KGHSH, LQKENI. V lost 3 bases and J 1 base, leaving 13 bases between the germline ends. CDR3 length: 15 residues. The CDR3 DNA reads as TGTGCCAGCTCACCCTACAGGACCTCGTCCTACGAGCAGTACTTC. Encoded protein: CASSPYRTSSYEQYF.

The count of this clone is one. The rearrangement uses TRBV27 and TRBJ1-2; weak D call: TRBD1 (6 bases). Trimming pared 0 bases from V and 6 bases from J, leaving 23 bases between. Looked up from germline, CDR1 is MNHEY and CDR2 is SMNVEV (reference sequence). CDR3 length equals 18 residues. CDR3 loop: CASSLSRDTGFLRDGYTF. The CDR3 DNA follows: TGTGCCAGCAGTTTATCCAGGGACACGGGCTTTTTAAGGGATGGCTACACCTTC.

The chain has TRBV2 and TRBJ2-1, with D uncertain. This CDR3 has 12 residues. Trimming removed 2 bases from V and 9 bases from J, with 8 bases in between. The germline V gene encodes CDR1 SNHLY and CDR2 FYNNEI. The CDR3 loop reads CASSEWAVEQFF. DNA for the CDR3: TGTGCCAGCAGTGAATGGGCAGTTGAGCAGTTCTTC.

With regard to this clone: The same CDR3 is also encoded by other DNA sequences in this sample. V usage is TRBV4-1 and J usage is TRBJ1-1; possibly TRBD1 for D (5 bases). CDR3 length equals 15 residues. In germline, CDR1 is MGHRA, CDR2 YSYEKL. Trimming cost V 1 base and J 0 bases, with 9 bases left between them. CDR3 in amino acids: CASSQVPGMNTEAFF. CDR3 nucleotide sequence: TGCGCCAGCAGCCAAGTGCCAGGGATGAACACTGAAGCTTTCTTT.

In DNA form, the CDR3 reads TGTGCCACCTGGACAGGGGGCTTCACTGAAGCTTTCTTT. Encoded protein: CATWTGGFTEAFF. The V and J genes are TRBV10-3 and TRBJ1-1; 11 bases fit TRBD1. V trimming: 10 bases; J trimming: 4 bases; junction bases outside the gene matches: 5. CDR3 length: 13 residues. CDR1 ENHRY and CDR2 SYGVKD come from the germline V gene.

J is TRBJ1-3 and V is TRBV9; TRBD1 matches at 7 bases. This CDR3 comprises 17 residues. The J segment lost 0 bases and the V segment lost 1 base, leaving 7 bases of the junction unmatched. Per germline, CDR1 SGDLS and CDR2 YYNGEE. The CDR3 bases are TGTGCCAGCAGCGTACAGGGGGGAGCGAACTCTGGAAACACCATATATTTT. This sequence encodes CASSVQGGANSGNTIYF.

The chain recombines TRBV7-9 with TRBJ2-7; D might be TRBD1 (5 bases). Germline V gene data show CDR1 as SEHNR and CDR2 as FQNEAQ (reference sequence). V was shortened by 4 bases and J by 6 bases, with 10 bases between the two germline ends. The CDR3 totals 12 residues. The CDR3 coding sequence is TGTGCCAGCAGCTCCACAGGTCTCGAGCAGTACTTC. Amino acid sequence: CASSSTGLEQYF.

The V and J genes are TRBV13 and TRBJ2-7, with D hard to call. CDR3 length equals 13 residues. Germline assignment: CDR1 PRHDT and CDR2 FYEKMQ (reference sequence). V was clipped by 3 bases and J by 4 bases, with 10 bases between them. CDR3 protein: CASSFGSLYEQYF. CDR3 in DNA: TGTGCCAGCAGCTTCGGATCATTATACGAGCAGTACTTC.